The 29 T cell receptor beta chains reported below all come from one sample, sequenced in a study of blood T cell repertoires in COVID-19. Generated by immunoSEQ multiplex PCR, the TCRdb table keeps only in-frame clones and is missing some. The table lists hundreds of thousands of clones, approximately 85% of them singletons, with approximately 5.1% in the top ten. Sequenced sample: peripheral blood. Source of these receptors: a man aged 50 to 60 with active or convalescent COVID-19.

This sequence joins TRBV6-2 or TRBV6-3 and TRBJ1-1, with TRBD1 identical over 12 bases. CDR1 MNHEY and CDR2 SVGEGT come from the germline V gene. This CDR3 spans 20 amino acids. The J segment lost 4 bases and the V segment lost 1 base, leaving 16 bases of the junction unmatched. CDR3 amino acids: CASSYLGGQGARIGGTEAFF. The CDR3 DNA follows: TGTGCCAGCAGTTACTTGGGGGGACAGGGGGCACGGATTGGCGGCACTGAAGCTTTCTTT.

V is TRBV24-1 and J is TRBJ2-5; the D is unclear. Germline V gene data show CDR1 as KGHDR and CDR2 as SFDVKD. Deletions cut 4 bases from V and 1 base from J, with 3 bases between. The CDR3 extends over 12 amino acids. The CDR3 is CATSDRQETQYF. For the CDR3, the DNA is TGTGCCACCAGTGACCGCCAAGAGACCCAGTACTTC.

The chain uses TRBV6-5 and TRBJ2-3; no firm D call. Trimming left V 3 bases short and J 10 bases short, with 17 bases between. The CDR3 has 14 amino acids. Germline V lookup: CDR1 MNHEY, CDR2 SVGAGI. In nucleotides, the CDR3 is TGTGCCAGCAGTTATTCATCCAGTGGCGGTGCGCAGTATTTT. The encoded protein is CASSYSSSGGAQYF.

This chain uses TRBV7-8 with TRBJ2-7; 15 nucleotides match TRBD2. This CDR3 is 18 amino acids long. V shed 1 base, J shed 2 bases, and the junction held 6 bases outside the gene matches. The germline V gene has CDR1 SGHVS and CDR2 FQNEAQ. The CDR3 bases are TGTGCCAGCAGCTTAGTAGTCCGGACTAGCGGGAGGGCCTACGAGCAGTACTTC. Protein sequence: CASSLVVRTSGRAYEQYF.

The rearrangement links TRBV7-9 to TRBJ2-7; 7 bases line up with TRBD2. There are 16 residues in the CDR3. V shed 0 bases and J 5 bases; nucleotides not matched to a gene: 10. CDR1 is SEHNR, CDR2 FQNEAQ, per germline (reference sequence). Here the CDR3 DNA reads TGTGCCAGCAGCTTAGCGGCGGGGACTACCGTCCACGAGCAGTACTTC. Its translation is CASSLAAGTTVHEQYF.

In this sample, this clone turned up once. The same CDR3 also results from other DNA sequences found in this sample. The gene calls are TRBV28 and TRBJ1-2; a possible D gene is TRBD1 (5 bases). V shed 3 bases and J shed 1 base, with 6 bases lying between them. This CDR3 comprises 13 residues. Germline V gives CDR1 MDHEN, CDR2 SYDVKM. CDR3 in DNA: TGTGCCAGCAGTTTGCAGGGTAACTATGGCTACACCTTC. Amino acid sequence: CASSLQGNYGYTF.

The chain joins TRBV29-1 to TRBJ2-5, with 11 bases lining up with TRBD2. The V and J ends lost 6 bases and 0 bases, in that order; junction bases with no gene match: 6. Germline V lookup: CDR1 SQVTM, CDR2 ANQGSEA. The CDR3 contains 15 residues. The CDR3 protein is CSVAGTSGYQETQYF. The CDR3 DNA reads TGCAGCGTGGCCGGGACTAGCGGCTACCAAGAGACCCAGTACTTC. Full variable domain (outside the CDR3, taken from reference TRBV29-1 and TRBJ2-5): SAVISQKPSRDICQRGTSLTIQCQVDSQVTMMFWYRQQPGQSLTLIATANQGSEATYESGFVIDKFPISRPNLTFSTLTVSNMSPEDSSIYLCSVAGTSGYQETQYFGPGTRLLVL.

The chain joins TRBV4-1 to TRBJ2-7, with 8 bases aligning to TRBD1. Germline V gives CDR1 MGHRA, CDR2 YSYEKL. CDR3 length: 14 residues. The ends lost 4 bases at V and 6 bases at J; junction bases unmatched: 8. In DNA form, the CDR3 reads TGCGCCAGCAGCCCGACAGGGGTATTTGGCGAGCAGTACTTC. Translation: CASSPTGVFGEQYF.

The chain employs TRBV27 and TRBJ2-2, with 16 positions matching TRBD2. Germline CDR1 and CDR2: MNHEY and SMNVEV (reference sequence). V was clipped by 0 bases and J by 6 bases; unmatched bases: 7. The CDR3 consists of 19 residues. CDR3 sequence (DNA): TGTGCCAGCAGTTTATCCTGGGGACTAGCGGGAGGGTTGGCCGGGGAGCTGTTTTTT. This sequence encodes CASSLSWGLAGGLAGELFF.

This chain connects TRBV20-1 to TRBJ1-2; the match to TRBD1 covers 7 bases. Germline CDR1 and CDR2: DFQATT and SNEGSKA (reference sequence). The CDR3 has 14 amino acids. V trimming: 3 bases; J trimming: 4 bases; junction bases outside the gene matches: 8. The CDR3 nucleotides read TGCAGTGCTAGTGAGAGGGGGCGCAGCTATGGCTACACCTTC. This translates into CSASERGRSYGYTF.

The chain recombines TRBV5-6 with TRBJ2-1; 9 nucleotides line up with TRBD2. This CDR3 has 15 amino acids. The V gene end was trimmed by 0 bases and the J gene end by 8 bases; junction bases not matched to a gene: 6. Germline CDR1 reads SGHDT; CDR2 reads YYEEEE. The CDR3 here is CASSLEASGIDEQFF. The CDR3 bases are TGTGCCAGCAGCTTGGAAGCTAGCGGGATTGATGAGCAGTTCTTC. The whole variable domain, filled in from reference TRBV5-6 and TRBJ2-1, reads DAGVTQSPTHLIKTRGQQVTLRCSPKSGHDTVSWYQQALGQGPQFIFQYYEEEERQRGNFPDRFSGHQFPNYSSELNVNALLLGDSALYLCASSLEASGIDEQFFGPGTRLTVL.

J is TRBJ1-2 and V is TRBV6-5, with D unresolved. The ends were cut back, 4 bases at V and 5 bases at J, with 11 bases in the middle. This CDR3 comprises 13 residues. The germline gives CDR1 MNHEY, CDR2 SVGAGI. CDR3 sequence (DNA): TGTGCCAGCAGTTCTGCAGGATCTTATGGCTACACCTTC. Its translation: CASSSAGSYGYTF.

Written as DNA, the CDR3 is TGTGCCAGCAGTGGGACAGGGGGCGACGGCTACACCTTC. Encoded protein: CASSGTGGDGYTF. The chain links TRBV6-2 or TRBV6-3 to TRBJ1-2; 12 bases map to TRBD1. The germline CDR1 and CDR2 sequences are MNHEY and SVGEGT. The CDR3 length is 13 residues. V dropped 5 bases and J dropped 8; count of bases not matched to a gene: 3.

The chain is built from TRBV29-1 and TRBJ1-4; possibly TRBD1 for D (5 bases). Per germline, CDR1 SQVTM and CDR2 ANQGSEA. Trimming cost V 5 bases and J 3 bases, with 19 bases left between them. The CDR3 sequence is 16 residues long. This CDR3 is CSVKTGHSSANEKLFF. DNA for the CDR3: TGCAGCGTTAAAACAGGACACTCCTCGGCTAATGAAAAACTGTTTTTT. The whole variable domain, remainder taken from reference TRBV29-1 and TRBJ1-4, is SAVISQKPSRDICQRGTSLTIQCQVDSQVTMMFWYRQQPGQSLTLIATANQGSEATYESGFVIDKFPISRPNLTFSTLTVSNMSPEDSSIYLCSVKTGHSSANEKLFFGSGTQLSVL.

The CDR3 DNA follows: TGTGCCAGCAGTTCCCGACCGGGTCCTGCGCGGGGAGAGCAGTTCTTC. Its translation is CASSSRPGPARGEQFF. The rearrangement joins TRBV6-5 to TRBJ2-1; D is possibly TRBD2 (6 bases). V dropped 4 bases and J dropped 10 bases, with 23 bases sitting between them. The CDR3 length is 16 residues. CDR1 and CDR2 from the germline V gene are MNHEY and SVGAGI.

This rearrangement joins TRBV7-2 to TRBJ1-1, with D hard to call. The CDR3 consists of 14 residues. Trimming took off 1 base at V and 1 base at J, with 7 bases between the two ends. Germline assignment: CDR1 SGHTA and CDR2 FQGNSA. The CDR3 sequence is CASSLGNRNTEAFF. CDR3 sequence (DNA): TGTGCCAGCAGCTTAGGAAACAGGAACACTGAAGCTTTCTTT.

The rearrangement links TRBV28 to TRBJ1-1; D is possibly TRBD1 (6 bases). Trimming pared 6 bases from V and 8 bases from J, leaving 10 bases between. Germline V gives CDR1 MDHEN, CDR2 SYDVKM. This CDR3 contains 11 residues. This chain's CDR3 is CASRKRGEAFF. CDR3 DNA sequence: TGTGCCAGCAGAAAGAGGGGGGAAGCTTTCTTT.

J is TRBJ2-5 and V is TRBV3-1 (or the pseudogene TRBV3-2); 12 positions agree with TRBD2. V shed 4 bases and J 4 bases; nucleotides not matched to a gene: 4. Germline V gene sequence: CDR1 LGHDT, CDR2 YNNKEL (reference sequence). CDR3 size: 15 residues. CDR3 residues: CASSRASGRVETQYF. As DNA, the CDR3 is TGTGCCAGCAGCCGGGCTAGCGGGAGGGTAGAGACCCAGTACTTC.

The V gene is TRBV7-6, the J gene TRBJ2-2; perhaps TRBD2 as D (6 bases). Between the trimmed V and J ends, which lost 2 bases and 4 bases, there was a span of 20 bases. Per the germline V gene, CDR1 is SGHVS and CDR2 is FNYEAQ. The CDR3 spans 18 residues. CDR3 residues: CASSLTGLGTSRTGELFF. For the CDR3, the DNA is TGTGCCAGCAGCTTAACGGGACTTGGCACCTCGCGCACCGGGGAGCTGTTTTTT.

In its sample, this clone was seen many times. This chain links TRBV28 with TRBJ2-7, with a weak D call TRBD2 (6 bases). This CDR3 contains 15 residues. The V and J ends lost 2 bases and 2 bases respectively, with 13 bases between them. Germline CDR1 is MDHEN and CDR2 is SYDVKM. This CDR3 reads CASSLATGGPYEQYF. DNA of the CDR3: TGTGCCAGCAGTTTAGCTACCGGGGGTCCCTACGAGCAGTACTTC.

The rearrangement joins TRBV24-1 to TRBJ2-3; possible D gene TRBD2, 5 bases. Germline CDR1 and CDR2: KGHDR and SFDVKD. Trimming stripped 5 bases from V and 0 bases from J, with 11 bases between. The CDR3 is made up of 15 amino acids. CDR3 region: CATSVGGSSTDTQYF. The CDR3, as DNA: TGTGCCACCAGTGTGGGCGGGTCCAGCACAGATACGCAGTATTTT.

V usage is TRBV7-9 and J usage is TRBJ2-1, with 7 bases that match TRBD2. The junction had 5 bases not matched to a gene; V was cut back by 1 base and J by 5 bases. The CDR3 covers 15 residues. Germline V gives CDR1 SEHNR, CDR2 FQNEAQ (reference sequence). CDR3 in DNA: TGTGCCAGCAGCTTAGACAGGCTAGCGGACAATGAGCAGTTCTTC. Protein: CASSLDRLADNEQFF. Complete variable domain (other parts from reference TRBV7-9 and TRBJ2-1): DTGVSQNPRHKITKRGQNVTFRCDPISEHNRLYWYRQTLGQGPEFLTYFQNEAQLEKSRLLSDRFSAERPKGSFSTLEIQRTEQGDSAMYLCASSLDRLADNEQFFGPGTRLTVL.

The chain couples TRBV5-1 to TRBJ2-7, with TRBD2 matching 10 bases. Unmatched junction bases numbered 9, after V lost 2 bases and J lost 1 base. The CDR3 spans 17 residues. Germline V CDR1 and CDR2: SGHRS, YFSETQ. CDR3 residues: CASSLGRASGSSYEQYF. The CDR3 nucleotides read TGCGCCAGCAGCTTAGGGCGTGCTAGCGGGAGTTCCTACGAGCAGTACTTC.

The chain carries TRBV14 and TRBJ1-2, with 8 bases fitting TRBD1. The germline CDR1 and CDR2 sequences are SGHDN and FVKESK. The CDR3 extends over 14 amino acids. V gave up 1 base and J gave up 4 bases; unmatched junction bases: 2. The CDR3 spells CASSQVTGGYGYTF. CDR3 nucleotide sequence: TGTGCCAGCAGCCAAGTTACAGGGGGCTATGGCTACACCTTC.

This clone came up a few times. J is TRBJ1-5 and V is TRBV5-4; D gene unclear. Between the trimmed V and J ends, which lost 1 base and 2 bases, there was a span of 10 bases. The CDR3 consists of 15 residues. Per the germline V gene, CDR1 is SGHNT and CDR2 is YYREEE (reference sequence). The CDR3 DNA follows: TGTGCCAGCAGCTTGTACGGGTCAGGCAATCAGCCCCAGCATTTT. Translating it yields CASSLYGSGNQPQHF.

The CDR3 region has the DNA TGTGCCAGCAGCTCACCATTCGGGTCGAACACTGAAGCTTTCTTT. Residues: CASSSPFGSNTEAFF. The chain carries TRBV5-6 and TRBJ1-1; D call uncertain. The germline V gene encodes CDR1 SGHDT and CDR2 YYEEEE. V was trimmed by 3 bases and J by 1 base, leaving 13 bases between them. This CDR3 is 15 amino acids long.

The chain has TRBV12-5 and TRBJ2-7; a possible D gene is TRBD1 (6 bases). Germline CDR1 is LGHNT and CDR2 is FRNRAP. V was shortened by 1 base and J by 1 base, with 17 bases between the two germline ends. The CDR3 covers 17 residues. This CDR3 reads CASGLGSLQGLSYEQYF. As DNA, the CDR3 is TGTGCTAGTGGTTTGGGTTCGTTGCAGGGGCTATCCTACGAGCAGTACTTC.

This clone was seen only once. This sequence joins TRBV3-1 (or the pseudogene TRBV3-2) and TRBJ2-5; TRBD2 aligns across 8 bases. Unmatched junction bases numbered 5, after V lost 1 base and J lost 1 base. Germline V lookup: CDR1 LGHDT, CDR2 YNNKEL (reference sequence). The CDR3 runs 16 residues. CDR3 bases: TGTGCCAGCAGCCAAGCCCCGACTAGCGCCCAAGAGACCCAGTACTTC. Protein sequence: CASSQAPTSAQETQYF.

CDR3 amino acids: CASSASWMVGVTYEQYF. DNA of the CDR3: TGTGCCAGCAGCGCCAGTTGGATGGTGGGAGTTACCTACGAGCAGTACTTC. The rearrangement links TRBV9 to TRBJ2-7; TRBD2 might be the D (5 bases). The CDR3 runs to 17 residues. Trimming pared 3 bases from V and 2 bases from J, leaving 21 bases between. Germline CDR1 is SGDLS and CDR2 is YYNGEE.